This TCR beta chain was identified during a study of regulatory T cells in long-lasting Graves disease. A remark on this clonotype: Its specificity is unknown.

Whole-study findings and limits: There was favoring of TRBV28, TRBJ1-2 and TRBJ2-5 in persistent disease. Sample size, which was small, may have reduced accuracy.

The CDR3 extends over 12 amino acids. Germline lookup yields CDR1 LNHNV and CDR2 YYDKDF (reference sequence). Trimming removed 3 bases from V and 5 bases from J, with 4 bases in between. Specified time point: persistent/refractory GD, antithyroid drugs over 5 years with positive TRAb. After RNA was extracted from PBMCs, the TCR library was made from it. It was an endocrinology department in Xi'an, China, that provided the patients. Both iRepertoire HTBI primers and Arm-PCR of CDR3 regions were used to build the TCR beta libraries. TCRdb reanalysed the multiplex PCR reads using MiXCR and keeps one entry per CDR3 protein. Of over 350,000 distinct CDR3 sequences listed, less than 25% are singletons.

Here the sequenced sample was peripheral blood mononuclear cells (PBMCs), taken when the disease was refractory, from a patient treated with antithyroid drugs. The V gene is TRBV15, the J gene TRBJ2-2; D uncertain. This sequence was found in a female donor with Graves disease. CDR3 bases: TGTGCCACCAGCAGGGAGACCGGGGAGCTGTTTTTT. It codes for CATSRETGELFF. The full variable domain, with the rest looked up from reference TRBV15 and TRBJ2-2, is DAMVIQNPRYQVTQFGKPVTLSCSQTLNHNVMYWYQQKSSQAPKLLFHYYDKDFNNEADTPDNFQSRRPNTSFCFLDIRSPGLGDTAMYLCATSRETGELFFGEGSRLTVL.